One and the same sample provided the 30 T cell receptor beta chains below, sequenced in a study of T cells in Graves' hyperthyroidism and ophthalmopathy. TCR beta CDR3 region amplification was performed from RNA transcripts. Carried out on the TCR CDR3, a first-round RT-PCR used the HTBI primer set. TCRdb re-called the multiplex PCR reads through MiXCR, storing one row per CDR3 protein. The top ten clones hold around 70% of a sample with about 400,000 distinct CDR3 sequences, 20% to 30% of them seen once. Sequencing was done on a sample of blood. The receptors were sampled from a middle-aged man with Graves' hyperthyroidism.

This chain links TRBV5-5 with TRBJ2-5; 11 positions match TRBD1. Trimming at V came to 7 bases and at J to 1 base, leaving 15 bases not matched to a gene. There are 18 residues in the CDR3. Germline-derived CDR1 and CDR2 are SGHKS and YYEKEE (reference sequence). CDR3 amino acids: CASGENAGTGGLQETQYF. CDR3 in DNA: TGTGCCAGCGGCGAAAATGCCGGGACAGGGGGACTCCAAGAGACCCAGTACTTC.

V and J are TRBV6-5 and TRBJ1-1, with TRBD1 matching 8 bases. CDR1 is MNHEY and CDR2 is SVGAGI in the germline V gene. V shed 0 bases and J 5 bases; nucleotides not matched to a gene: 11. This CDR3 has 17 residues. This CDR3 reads CASSYSNRGAGTTEAFF. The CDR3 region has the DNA TGTGCCAGCAGTTACTCAAACAGGGGGGCCGGTACTACTGAAGCTTTCTTT.

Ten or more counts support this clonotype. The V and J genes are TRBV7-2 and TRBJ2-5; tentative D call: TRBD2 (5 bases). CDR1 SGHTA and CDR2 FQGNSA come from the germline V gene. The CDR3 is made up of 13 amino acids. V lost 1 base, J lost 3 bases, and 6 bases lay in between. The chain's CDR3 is CASSLEAEETQYF. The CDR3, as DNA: TGTGCCAGCAGCTTAGAAGCGGAAGAGACCCAGTACTTC.

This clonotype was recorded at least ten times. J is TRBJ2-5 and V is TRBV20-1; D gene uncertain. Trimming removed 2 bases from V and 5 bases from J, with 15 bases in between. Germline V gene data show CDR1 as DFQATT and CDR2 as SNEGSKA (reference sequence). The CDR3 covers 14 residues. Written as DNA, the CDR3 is TGCAGTGCTAGATCCGGCCAAGCGTACGAGACCCAGTACTTC. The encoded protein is CSARSGQAYETQYF.

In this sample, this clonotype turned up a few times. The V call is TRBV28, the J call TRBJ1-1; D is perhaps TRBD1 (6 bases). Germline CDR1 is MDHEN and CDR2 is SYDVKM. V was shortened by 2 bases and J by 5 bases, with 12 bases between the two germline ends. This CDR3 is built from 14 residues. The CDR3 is CASSLNRVGTEAFF. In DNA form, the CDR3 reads TGTGCCAGCAGTTTAAACAGGGTGGGAACTGAAGCTTTCTTT.

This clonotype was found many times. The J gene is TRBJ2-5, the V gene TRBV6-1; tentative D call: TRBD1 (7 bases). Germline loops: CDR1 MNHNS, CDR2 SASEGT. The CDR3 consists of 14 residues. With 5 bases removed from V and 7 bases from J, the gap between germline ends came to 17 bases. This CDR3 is CASSFTGTAGTQYF. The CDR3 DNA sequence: TGTGCCAGCAGTTTTACCGGGACAGCGGGGACCCAGTACTTC.

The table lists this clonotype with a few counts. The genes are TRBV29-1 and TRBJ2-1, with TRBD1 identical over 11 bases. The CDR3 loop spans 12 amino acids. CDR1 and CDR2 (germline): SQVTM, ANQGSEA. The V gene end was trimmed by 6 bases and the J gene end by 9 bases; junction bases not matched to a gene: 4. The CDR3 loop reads CSVWTGGIEQFF. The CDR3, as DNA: TGCAGCGTGTGGACAGGGGGCATTGAGCAGTTCTTC.

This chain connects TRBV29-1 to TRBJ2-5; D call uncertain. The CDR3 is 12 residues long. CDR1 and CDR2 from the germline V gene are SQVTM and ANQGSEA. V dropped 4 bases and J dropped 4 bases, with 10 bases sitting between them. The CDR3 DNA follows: TGCAGCGTTGTTCGAGGAACAGAGACCCAGTACTTC. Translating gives CSVVRGTETQYF.

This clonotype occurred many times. The CDR3 nucleotides are TGCAGCGTTGTGGGACAGAACACTGAAGCTTTCTTT. Translation: CSVVGQNTEAFF. This sequence joins TRBV29-1 and TRBJ1-1; TRBD1 is a possible D gene (6 bases). Trimming stripped 4 bases from V and 1 base from J, with 7 bases between. This CDR3 is built from 12 residues. The germline CDR1 and CDR2 sequences are SQVTM and ANQGSEA.

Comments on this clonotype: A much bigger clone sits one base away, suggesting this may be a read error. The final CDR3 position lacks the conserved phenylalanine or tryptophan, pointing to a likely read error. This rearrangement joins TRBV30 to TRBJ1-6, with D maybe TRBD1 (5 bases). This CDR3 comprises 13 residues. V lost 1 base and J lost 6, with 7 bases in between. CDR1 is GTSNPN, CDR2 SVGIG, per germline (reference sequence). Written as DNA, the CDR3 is TGTGCCTGGAGTGGACAGCCTAATTCACCCCTCCACCTT. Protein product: CAWSGQPNSPLHL.

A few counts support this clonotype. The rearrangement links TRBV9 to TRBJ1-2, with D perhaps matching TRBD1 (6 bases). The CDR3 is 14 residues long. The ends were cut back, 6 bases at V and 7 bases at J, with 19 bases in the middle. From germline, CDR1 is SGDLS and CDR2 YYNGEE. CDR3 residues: CASNRDQGSGGYTF. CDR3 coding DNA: TGTGCCAGCAACCGAGACCAGGGGTCGGGTGGCTACACCTTC.

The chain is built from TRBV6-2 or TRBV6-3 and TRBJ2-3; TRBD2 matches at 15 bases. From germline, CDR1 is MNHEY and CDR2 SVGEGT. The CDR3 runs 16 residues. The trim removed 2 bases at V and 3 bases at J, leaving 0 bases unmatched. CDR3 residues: CASSYGLAGGTDTQYF. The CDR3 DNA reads TGTGCCAGCAGTTACGGACTAGCGGGAGGGACAGATACGCAGTATTTT.

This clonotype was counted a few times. CDR3: CASSSSLAGLAYNEQFF. In DNA, the CDR3 is TGCGCCAGCAGCTCCTCTTTGGCAGGGCTTGCCTACAATGAGCAGTTCTTC. J is TRBJ2-1 and V is TRBV5-1; D is possibly TRBD1 (5 bases). The CDR3 totals 17 residues. The V end lost 3 bases, the J end lost 2 bases, and 18 bases lay between the germline ends. CDR1 and CDR2 from the germline V gene are SGHRS and YFSETQ.

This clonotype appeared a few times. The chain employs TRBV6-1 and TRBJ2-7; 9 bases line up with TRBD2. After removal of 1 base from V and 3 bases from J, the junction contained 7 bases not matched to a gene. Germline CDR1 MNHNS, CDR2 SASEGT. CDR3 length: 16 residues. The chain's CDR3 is CASSEELAGSNYEQYF. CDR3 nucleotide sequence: TGTGCCAGCAGTGAAGAGCTAGCGGGAAGTAACTACGAGCAGTACTTC.

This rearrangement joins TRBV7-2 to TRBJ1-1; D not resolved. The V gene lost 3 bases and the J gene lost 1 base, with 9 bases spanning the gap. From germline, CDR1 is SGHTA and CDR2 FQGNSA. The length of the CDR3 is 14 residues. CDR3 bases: TGTGCCAGCAGCTTCAACCCAGAGAACACTGAAGCTTTCTTT. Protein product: CASSFNPENTEAFF.

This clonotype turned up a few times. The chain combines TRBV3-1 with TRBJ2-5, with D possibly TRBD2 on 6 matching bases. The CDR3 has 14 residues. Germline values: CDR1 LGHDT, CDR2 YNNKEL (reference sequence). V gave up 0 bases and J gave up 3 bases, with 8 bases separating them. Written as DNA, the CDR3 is TGTGCCAGCAGCCAAGATCAGCGGGAAGAGACCCAGTACTTC. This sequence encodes CASSQDQREETQYF.

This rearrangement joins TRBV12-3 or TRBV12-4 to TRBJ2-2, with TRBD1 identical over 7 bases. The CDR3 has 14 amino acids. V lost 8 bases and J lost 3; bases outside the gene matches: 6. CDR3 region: CASRGGGYTGELFF. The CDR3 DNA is TGTGCCAGCCGAGGGGGCGGATACACCGGGGAGCTGTTTTTT.

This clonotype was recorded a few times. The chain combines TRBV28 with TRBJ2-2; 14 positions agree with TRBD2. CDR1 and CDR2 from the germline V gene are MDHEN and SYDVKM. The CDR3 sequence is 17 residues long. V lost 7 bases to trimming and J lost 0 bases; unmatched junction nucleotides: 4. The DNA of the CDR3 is TGTGCCAGCACCCCGGGACTAGCGGGGGCGAACACCGGGGAGCTGTTTTTT. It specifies CASTPGLAGANTGELFF.

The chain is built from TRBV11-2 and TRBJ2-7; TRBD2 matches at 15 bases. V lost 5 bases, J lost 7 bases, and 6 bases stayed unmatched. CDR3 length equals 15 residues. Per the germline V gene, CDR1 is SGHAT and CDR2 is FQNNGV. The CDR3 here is CASSLGLAGGWEQYF. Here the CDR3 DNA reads TGTGCCAGCAGCCTAGGACTAGCGGGAGGGTGGGAGCAGTACTTC.

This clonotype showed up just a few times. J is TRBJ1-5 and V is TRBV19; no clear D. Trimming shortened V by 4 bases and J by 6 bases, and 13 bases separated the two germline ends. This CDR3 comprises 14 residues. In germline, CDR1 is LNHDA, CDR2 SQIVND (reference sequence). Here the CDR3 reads CASSRAAVGQPQHF. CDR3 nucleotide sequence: TGTGCCAGTAGTAGGGCGGCAGTTGGTCAGCCCCAGCATTTT.

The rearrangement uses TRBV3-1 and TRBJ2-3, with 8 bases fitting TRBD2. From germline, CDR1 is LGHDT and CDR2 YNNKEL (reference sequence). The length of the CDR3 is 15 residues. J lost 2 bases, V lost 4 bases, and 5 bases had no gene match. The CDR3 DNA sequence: TGTGCCAGCAGCCCCCGACTAGCGACCACAGATACGCAGTATTTT. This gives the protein CASSPRLATTDTQYF.

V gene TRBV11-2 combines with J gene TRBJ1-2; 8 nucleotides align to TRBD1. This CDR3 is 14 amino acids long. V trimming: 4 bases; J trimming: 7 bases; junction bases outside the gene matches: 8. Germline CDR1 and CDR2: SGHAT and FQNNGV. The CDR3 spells CASSSGQGNFGYTF. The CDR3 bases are TGTGCCAGCAGCTCAGGACAGGGAAATTTTGGCTACACCTTC.

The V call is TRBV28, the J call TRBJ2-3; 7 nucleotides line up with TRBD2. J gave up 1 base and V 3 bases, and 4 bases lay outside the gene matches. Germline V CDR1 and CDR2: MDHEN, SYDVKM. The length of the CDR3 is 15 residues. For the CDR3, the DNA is TGTGCCAGCAGTTTTTTCGCGGGAGGCACAGATACGCAGTATTTT. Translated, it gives CASSFFAGGTDTQYF.

The CDR3 loop reads CASSEDDLNTEAFF. CDR3 bases: TGTGCCAGCAGTGAGGACGATCTGAACACTGAAGCTTTCTTT. This chain joins TRBV12-3 or TRBV12-4 and TRBJ1-1; no clear D gene. V lost 5 bases and J 0 bases, leaving 10 bases between the germline ends. The length of the CDR3 is 14 residues.

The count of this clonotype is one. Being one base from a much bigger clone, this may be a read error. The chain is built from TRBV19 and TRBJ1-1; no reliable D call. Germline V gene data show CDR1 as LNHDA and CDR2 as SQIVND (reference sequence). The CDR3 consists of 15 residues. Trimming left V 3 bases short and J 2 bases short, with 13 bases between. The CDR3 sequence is CASSMIMTSNTEAFF. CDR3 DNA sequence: TGTGCCAGTAGTATGATCATGACCTCAAACACTGAAGCTTTCTTT.

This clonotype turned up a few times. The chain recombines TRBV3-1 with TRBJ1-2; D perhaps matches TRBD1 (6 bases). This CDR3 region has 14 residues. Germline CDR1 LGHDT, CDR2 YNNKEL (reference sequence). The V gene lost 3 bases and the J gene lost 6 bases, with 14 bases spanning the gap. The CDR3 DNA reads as TGTGCCAGCAGCCATCCCACAGGGATCGATGGCTACACCTTC. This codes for CASSHPTGIDGYTF.

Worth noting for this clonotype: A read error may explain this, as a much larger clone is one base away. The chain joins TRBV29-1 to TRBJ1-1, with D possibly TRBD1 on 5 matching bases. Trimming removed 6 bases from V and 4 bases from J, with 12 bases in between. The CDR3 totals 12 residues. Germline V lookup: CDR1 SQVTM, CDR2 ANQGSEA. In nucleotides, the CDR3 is TGCAGCGTGCTGACAGAGGTCACTGAAGCTTTCTTT. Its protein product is CSVLTEVTEAFF. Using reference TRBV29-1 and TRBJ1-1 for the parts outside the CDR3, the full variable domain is SAVISQKPSRDICQRGTSLTIQCQVDSQVTMMFWYRQQPGQSLTLIATANQGSEATYESGFVIDKFPISRPNLTFSTLTVSNMSPEDSSIYLCSVLTEVTEAFFGQGTRLTVV.

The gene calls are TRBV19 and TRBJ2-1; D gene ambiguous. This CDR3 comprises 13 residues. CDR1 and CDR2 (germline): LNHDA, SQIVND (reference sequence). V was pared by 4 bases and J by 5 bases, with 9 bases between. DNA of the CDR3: TGTGCCAGTAGTAACGTGCGCAACAATGAGCAGTTCTTC. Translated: CASSNVRNNEQFF.

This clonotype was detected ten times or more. CDR3 sequence reads: CASSPTGYSYEQYF. As DNA, the CDR3 is TGTGCCAGCAGTCCGACAGGCTACTCCTACGAGCAGTACTTC. V usage is TRBV7-3 and J usage is TRBJ2-7; the D gene is possibly TRBD1 (6 bases). Germline V gene sequence: CDR1 SGHTA, CDR2 FQGTGA. V was cut by 6 bases and J by 0 bases, with 12 bases left in between. The CDR3 has 14 amino acids. The full variable domain, its missing parts supplied by reference TRBV7-3 and TRBJ2-7, is GAGVSQTPSNKVTEKGKYVELRCDPISGHTALYWYRQSLGQGPEFLIYFQGTGAADDSGLPNDRFFAVRPEGSVSTLKIQRTERGDSAVYLCASSPTGYSYEQYFGPGTRLTVT.

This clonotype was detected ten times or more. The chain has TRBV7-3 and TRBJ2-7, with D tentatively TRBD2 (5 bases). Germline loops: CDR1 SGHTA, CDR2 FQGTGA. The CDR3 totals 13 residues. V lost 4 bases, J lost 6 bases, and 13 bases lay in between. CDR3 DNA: TGTGCCAGCAGCTCAGGTCGGGGTGGCGAGCAGTACTTC. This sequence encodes CASSSGRGGEQYF.